This is a list of T cell receptor beta chains from one sample in a study of brain T cells in children with intractable seizures. Generated by immunoSEQ multiplex PCR, the TCRdb table keeps only in-frame clones and is missing some. This sample has fewer than 80,000 clones, with about 96% found just once. Sequencing was performed on peripheral blood, taken at surgery. The origin of the receptors is a boy younger than two with focal cortical dysplasia and intractable seizures. The CDR3 runs from the conserved cysteine through the conserved F or W. Each record gives: CDR3 length, V gene, J gene, clone size, D gene, CDR3 protein, CDR3 DNA. The D gene is left open where the match is weak. Size tells how often a clone was seen (once, few, many) or the class of an expanded clone, and some rows leave it out.

13	TRBV4-1	TRBJ2-2	.	.	CASSQNPPGELFF	TGCGCCAGCAGCCAAAATCCCCCCGGGGAGCTGTTTTTT
13	TRBV12-3/TRBV12-4	TRBJ1-2	.	.	CASSFSQGGGYTF	TGTGCCAGCAGTTTCTCGCAGGGTGGCGGCTACACCTTC
15	TRBV28	TRBJ2-7	.	TRBD1	CASSFLDRGSYEQYF	TGTGCCAGCAGTTTTCTCGACAGGGGGAGCTACGAGCAGTACTTC
13	TRBV12-5	TRBJ1-2	.	.	CASGLPPNYGYTF	TGTGCTAGTGGTTTGCCCCCGAACTATGGCTACACCTTC
14	TRBV27	TRBJ2-1	.	.	CASSFTWQSDEQFF	TGTGCCAGCAGTTTTACTTGGCAGTCGGACGAGCAGTTCTTC
15	TRBV12-5	TRBJ2-1	.	.	CASGFDREADNEQFF	TGTGCTAGTGGTTTCGACAGGGAGGCTGACAATGAGCAGTTCTTC
14	TRBV7-2	TRBJ2-5	.	.	CASSLVGGSETQYF	TGTGCCAGCAGCTTAGTTGGTGGTTCGGAGACCCAGTACTTC
17	TRBV4-1	TRBJ2-1	.	TRBD2	CASSQDSSGGFYNEQFF	TGCGCCAGCAGCCAAGATTCTAGCGGGGGTTTTTACAATGAGCAGTTCTTC
16	TRBV3-1/TRBV3-2	TRBJ2-5	.	TRBD1	CASSQFITGAQETQYF	TGTGCCAGCAGCCAATTTATTACAGGGGCTCAAGAGACCCAGTACTTC
15	TRBV2	TRBJ1-2	.	.	CASSEARRGPYGYTF	TGTGCCAGCAGTGAAGCGCGACGGGGGCCCTATGGCTACACCTTC
14	TRBV5-1	TRBJ1-1	few	.	CASSLFTMNTEAFF	TGCGCCAGCAGCTTGTTCACCATGAACACTGAAGCTTTCTTT
16	TRBV27	TRBJ1-3	once	.	CASSLNRQNSGNTIYF	TGTGCCAGCAGTTTAAACCGACAGAACTCTGGAAACACCATATATTTT
14	TRBV5-1	TRBJ1-6	.	.	CASRFNGPNSPLHF	TGCGCCAGCCGTTTTAATGGCCCCAATTCACCCCTCCACTTT
14	TRBV5-6	TRBJ2-1	.	TRBD1	CAGTGQVLYNEQFF	TGTGCCGGAACGGGACAGGTTCTCTACAATGAGCAGTTCTTC
13	TRBV19	TRBJ2-1	.	.	CATGPRGVNEQFF	TGTGCCACTGGTCCGAGGGGGGTCAATGAGCAGTTCTTC
15	TRBV14	TRBJ1-1	.	TRBD1	CASSPYPGTDSEAFF	TGTGCCAGCAGTCCTTATCCCGGGACAGATTCTGAAGCTTTCTTT
14	TRBV5-1	TRBJ2-7	.	.	CASSLGLSRDEQYF	TGCGCCAGCAGCTTGGGTCTTTCCAGGGACGAGCAGTACTTC
15	TRBV7-9	TRBJ2-3	.	TRBD2	CASSRSGTSTDTQYF	TGTGCCAGCAGCCGTAGCGGGACCAGCACAGATACGCAGTATTTT
16	TRBV5-1	TRBJ2-7	.	TRBD1	CASSLSDRASSYEQYF	TGCGCCAGCAGCTTGTCGGACAGGGCCTCCTCCTACGAGCAGTACTTC